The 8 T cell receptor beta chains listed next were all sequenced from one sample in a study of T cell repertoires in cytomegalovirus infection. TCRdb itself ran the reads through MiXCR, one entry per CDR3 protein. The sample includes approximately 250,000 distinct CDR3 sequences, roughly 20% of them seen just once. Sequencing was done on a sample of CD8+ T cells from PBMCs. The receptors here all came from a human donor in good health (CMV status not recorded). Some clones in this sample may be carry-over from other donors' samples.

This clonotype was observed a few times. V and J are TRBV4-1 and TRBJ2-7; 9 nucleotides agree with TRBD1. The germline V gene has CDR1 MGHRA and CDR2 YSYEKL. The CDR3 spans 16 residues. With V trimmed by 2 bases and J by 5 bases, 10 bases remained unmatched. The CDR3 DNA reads TGCGCCAGCAGCCAAAGCCCCTTGACAGGGGGTAACGAGCAGTACTTC. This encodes CASSQSPLTGGNEQYF.

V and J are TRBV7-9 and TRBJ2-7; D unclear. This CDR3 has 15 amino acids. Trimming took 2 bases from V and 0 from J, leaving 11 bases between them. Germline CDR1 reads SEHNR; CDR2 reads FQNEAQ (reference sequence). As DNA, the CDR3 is TGTGCCAGCAGCTTATCGGGTCAAAGCTCCTACGAGCAGTACTTC. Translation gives CASSLSGQSSYEQYF.

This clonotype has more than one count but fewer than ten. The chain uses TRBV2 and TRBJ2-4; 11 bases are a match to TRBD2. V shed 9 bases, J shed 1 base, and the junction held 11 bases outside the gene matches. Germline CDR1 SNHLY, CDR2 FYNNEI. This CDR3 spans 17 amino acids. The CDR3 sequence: CASSTSGVPDAKNIQYF. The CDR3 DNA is TGTGCCAGTTCGACTAGCGGGGTCCCTGACGCCAAAAACATTCAGTACTTC.

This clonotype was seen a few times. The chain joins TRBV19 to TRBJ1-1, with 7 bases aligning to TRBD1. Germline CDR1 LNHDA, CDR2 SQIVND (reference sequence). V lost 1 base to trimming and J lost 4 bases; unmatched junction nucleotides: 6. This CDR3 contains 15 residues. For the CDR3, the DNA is TGTGCCAGTAGTATAGCAAGCAGGGGGAGCACTGAAGCTTTCTTT. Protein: CASSIASRGSTEAFF.

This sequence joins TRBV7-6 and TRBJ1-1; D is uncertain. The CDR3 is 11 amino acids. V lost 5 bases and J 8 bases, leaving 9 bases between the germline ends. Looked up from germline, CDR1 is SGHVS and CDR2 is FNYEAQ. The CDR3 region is CASSDGREAFF. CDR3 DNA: TGTGCCAGCAGCGACGGGAGAGAAGCTTTCTTT.

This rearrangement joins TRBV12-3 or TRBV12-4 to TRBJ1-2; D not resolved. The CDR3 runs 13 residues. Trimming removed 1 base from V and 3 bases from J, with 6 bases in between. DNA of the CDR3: TGTGCCAGCAGTTTAGGGATCGACTATGGCTACACCTTC. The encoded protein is CASSLGIDYGYTF.

CDR3 protein: CASMDRSYNSPLHF. The CDR3 DNA is TGTGCCAGCATGGATCGAAGCTATAATTCACCCCTCCACTTT. The chain is built from TRBV2 and TRBJ1-6; D is undetermined. Trimming took off 7 bases at V and 3 bases at J, with 10 bases between the two ends. The CDR3 loop spans 14 amino acids. CDR1 SNHLY and CDR2 FYNNEI come from the germline V gene.

CDR3 amino acids: CASRSDSGGAHEQYF. CDR3 in DNA: TGTGCCAGCAGGAGTGACAGCGGGGGGGCCCATGAGCAGTACTTC. The chain joins TRBV6-4 to TRBJ2-1, with 10 positions matching TRBD2. The end of the DNA fits TRBJ2-7 better, so the J call may be wrong. The CDR3 spans 15 residues. Germline CDR1 reads MRHNA; CDR2 reads SNTAGT.